What follows are 28 T cell receptor beta chains derived from one specimen sequenced in a study of shared clonotypes between healthy human individuals. TCRdb's copy holds only in-frame clones and misses some; the assay was immunoSEQ multiplex PCR. The repertoire holds 2 million to 2.5 million clones, roughly 90% seen once, with approximately 0.41% in the top ten. Material: naive CD4+ T cells from PBMCs. Subset defined: CD45RA+ positively selected. These receptors all stem from a young man in good health. Some clones in this sample may be carry-over from other donors' samples.

The chain couples TRBV28 to TRBJ2-7, with a possible D match to TRBD1 (6 bases). This CDR3 is 16 amino acids long. In germline, CDR1 is MDHEN, CDR2 SYDVKM. Trimming left V 6 bases short and J 5 bases short, with 23 bases between. CDR3 loop: CASSITDYRVVHEQYF. The CDR3 region has the DNA TGTGCCAGCAGCATAACCGATTACAGGGTGGTGCACGAGCAGTACTTC.

The chain links TRBV4-1 to TRBJ2-2, with a tentative D call TRBD1 (5 bases). Germline-derived CDR1 and CDR2 are MGHRA and YSYEKL. V was cut by 2 bases and J by 3 bases, with 10 bases left in between. The CDR3 consists of 15 residues. The CDR3 loop is CASSQPLRDTGELFF. The CDR3, as DNA: TGCGCCAGCAGCCAACCCCTCAGGGACACCGGGGAGCTGTTTTTT.

The chain employs TRBV5-1 and TRBJ2-2; a possible D gene is TRBD2 (6 bases). The germline V gene encodes CDR1 SGHRS and CDR2 YFSETQ. This CDR3 contains 16 residues. The V end was cut by 7 bases, the J end by 6 bases, with 22 bases between. CDR3 DNA sequence: TGCGCCAGCGGAACAATCTATAGCGGCTCTGCCGGGGAGCTGTTTTTT. Amino acid sequence: CASGTIYSGSAGELFF. Based on the CDR3 plus reference TRBV5-1 and TRBJ2-2, the full variable domain is KAGVTQTPRYLIKTRGQQVTLSCSPISGHRSVSWYQQTPGQGLQFLFEYFSETQRNKGNFPGRFSGRQFSNSRSEMNVSTLELGDSALYLCASGTIYSGSAGELFFGEGSRLTVL.

The J gene is TRBJ2-7, the V gene TRBV4-2; 7 nucleotides line up with TRBD2. With 1 base clipped from V and 3 bases from J, the junction kept 3 bases outside the gene matches. The CDR3 is 14 amino acids. From germline, CDR1 is LGHNA and CDR2 YNFKEQ. The CDR3 DNA reads TGTGCCAGCAGCCAAGCGGGGGGAGACTACGAGCAGTACTTC. It translates to CASSQAGGDYEQYF.

For the CDR3, the DNA is TGTGCCAGTACCGACAGGGGAGAGAGGCAAGAGACCCAGTACTTC. As protein: CASTDRGERQETQYF. The chain links TRBV19 to TRBJ2-5; 8 positions match TRBD1. The V gene's germline CDR1 is LNHDA and CDR2 SQIVND (reference sequence). CDR3 length: 15 amino acids. The junction had 9 bases not matched to a gene; V was cut back by 7 bases and J by 2 bases.

The chain employs TRBV7-2 and TRBJ1-2; maybe TRBD1 (5 bases). CDR3 length equals 14 residues. Germline lookup yields CDR1 SGHTA and CDR2 FQGNSA. Trimming took 2 bases from V and 6 from J, leaving 13 bases between them. The CDR3 region has the DNA TGTGCCAGCAGCTTACGGGCCCCGGGGGATGGCTACACCTTC. Its translation: CASSLRAPGDGYTF.

Here the CDR3 reads CASSAPGPNSNQPQHF. The CDR3 DNA reads TGTGCCAGCAGTGCTCCTGGGCCGAATAGCAATCAGCCCCAGCATTTT. V is TRBV6-1 and J is TRBJ1-5, with unresolved D. From germline, CDR1 is MNHNS and CDR2 SASEGT. Trimming shortened V by 4 bases and J by 0 bases, and 13 bases separated the two germline ends. CDR3 length equals 16 residues.

The V and J genes are TRBV5-4 and TRBJ2-1; 10 bases match TRBD1. The CDR3 runs to 16 residues. Trimming removed 3 bases from V and 4 bases from J; junction bases left unmatched: 7. Germline V gene sequence: CDR1 SGHNT, CDR2 YYREEE (reference sequence). The CDR3 DNA sequence: TGTGCCAGCAGCTCCCCCCCGGGACAGGGGTACAATGAGCAGTTCTTC. It yields the protein CASSSPPGQGYNEQFF.

The chain couples TRBV18 to TRBJ1-1, with unresolved D. This CDR3 is 14 amino acids long. Germline-derived CDR1 and CDR2 are KGHSH and LQKENI. V was shortened by 3 bases and J by 5 bases, with 13 bases between the two germline ends. The CDR3 loop reads CASSPYAEGTEAFF. Written as DNA, the CDR3 is TGTGCCAGCTCACCTTACGCCGAAGGGACTGAAGCTTTCTTT.

The chain has TRBV9 and TRBJ1-1, with D perhaps matching TRBD1 (6 bases). V was clipped by 5 bases and J by 4 bases, with 12 bases between them. The CDR3 is 13 residues long. Germline CDR1 reads SGDLS; CDR2 reads YYNGEE. The CDR3 loop is CASSITGFTEAFF. For the CDR3, the DNA is TGTGCCAGCAGTATTACAGGGTTCACTGAAGCTTTCTTT.

The chain carries TRBV29-1 and TRBJ1-2; D remains ambiguous. The CDR3 has 14 amino acids. V dropped 6 bases and J dropped 5 bases, with 19 bases sitting between them. CDR1 and CDR2 from the germline V gene are SQVTM and ANQGSEA. CDR3 loop: CSVQGSLLEYGYTF. In nucleotides, the CDR3 is TGCAGCGTCCAAGGGTCTCTCCTTGAATATGGCTACACCTTC.

The chain recombines TRBV5-8 with TRBJ2-1; 8 nucleotides agree with TRBD2. V dropped 3 bases and J dropped 1; count of bases not matched to a gene: 3. This CDR3 has 15 residues. From germline, CDR1 is SGHTS and CDR2 YDEGEE. CDR3 in amino acids: CASSSRGGSYNEQFF. The CDR3 DNA is TGTGCCAGCAGCTCCCGGGGGGGTTCCTACAATGAGCAGTTCTTC.

The V gene is TRBV27, the J gene TRBJ2-1, with TRBD1 matching over 8 bases. The V gene end was trimmed by 6 bases and the J gene end by 5 bases; junction bases not matched to a gene: 3. The CDR3 length is 13 residues. Germline CDR1 and CDR2: MNHEY and SMNVEV (reference sequence). The CDR3 bases are TGTGCCAGCAGACAGGGGGTACACAATGAGCAGTTCTTC. This codes for CASRQGVHNEQFF.

The J gene is TRBJ2-1, the V gene TRBV11-2; possible D gene TRBD1, 5 bases. The CDR3 spans 16 residues. Germline V gene sequence: CDR1 SGHAT, CDR2 FQNNGV. V was cut by 5 bases and J by 2 bases, with 16 bases left in between. As DNA, the CDR3 is TGTGCCAGCAGCGACGATGCAGGGCTAGCCTACAATGAGCAGTTCTTC. Translated: CASSDDAGLAYNEQFF. The variable domain in full, with the rest retrieved from reference TRBV11-2 and TRBJ2-1, is EAGVAQSPRYKIIEKRQSVAFWCNPISGHATLYWYQQILGQGPKLLIQFQNNGVVDDSQLPKDRFSAERLKGVDSTLKIQPAKLEDSAVYLCASSDDAGLAYNEQFFGPGTRLTVL.

This clone has more than one count but fewer than ten. The V call is TRBV29-1, the J call TRBJ1-4; no firm D call. Trimming removed 8 bases from V and 7 bases from J, with 23 bases in between. The CDR3 runs to 15 residues. CDR1 SQVTM and CDR2 ANQGSEA come from the germline V gene. This CDR3 reads CSIGRRRQLGEKLFF. CDR3 DNA: TGCAGCATAGGGCGGAGACGTCAGCTCGGTGAAAAACTGTTTTTT. Based on the CDR3 plus reference TRBV29-1 and TRBJ1-4, the full variable domain is SAVISQKPSRDICQRGTSLTIQCQVDSQVTMMFWYRQQPGQSLTLIATANQGSEATYESGFVIDKFPISRPNLTFSTLTVSNMSPEDSSIYLCSIGRRRQLGEKLFFGSGTQLSVL.

About this clone itself: Other nucleotide sequences in the sample specify the same CDR3. The rearrangement links TRBV5-1 to TRBJ2-5, with TRBD2 as a possible D gene (5 bases). The ends were cut back, 4 bases at V and 4 bases at J, with 11 bases in the middle. The CDR3 has 13 residues. Germline V gene sequence: CDR1 SGHRS, CDR2 YFSETQ. CDR3 in amino acids: CASSSPGGETQYF. In nucleotides, the CDR3 is TGCGCCAGCAGCAGTCCCGGAGGAGAGACCCAGTACTTC.

In its sample, this clone was seen once. This chain uses TRBV30 with TRBJ2-7, with TRBD2 matching 7 bases. Germline V CDR1 and CDR2: GTSNPN, SVGIG (reference sequence). The CDR3 covers 12 residues. The V and J ends lost 1 base and 12 bases, in that order; junction bases with no gene match: 9. The CDR3 sequence is CAWSAGVGGSYF. The CDR3 DNA follows: TGTGCCTGGAGTGCGGGTGTGGGGGGGTCGTACTTC.

With respect to this clone: Germline is not matched at one junction end, which may reflect a read error. Additional DNA sequences in this sample encode the identical CDR3. The genes are TRBV6-5 and TRBJ1-3, with D possibly being TRBD1 (5 bases). The CDR3 is 15 residues long. In germline, CDR1 is MNHEY, CDR2 SVGAGI. CDR3 protein: CASRMARELGNTIYF. In DNA, the CDR3 is TGTGCCAGCAGGATGGCCAGGGAGTTAGGAAATACCATATATTTT.

The chain uses TRBV27 and TRBJ2-3; 7 nucleotides align to TRBD2. This CDR3 region has 16 residues. CDR1 and CDR2 (germline): MNHEY, SMNVEV (reference sequence). The V and J ends lost 0 bases and 1 base, in that order; junction bases with no gene match: 4. The CDR3 sequence is CASSLSAGAGTDTQYF. In nucleotides, the CDR3 is TGTGCCAGCAGTTTATCGGCGGGAGCGGGCACAGATACGCAGTATTTT.

This chain connects TRBV10-3 to TRBJ1-2; the D gene is possibly TRBD1 (6 bases). The germline gives CDR1 ENHRY, CDR2 SYGVKD. V was pared by 11 bases and J by 8 bases, with 18 bases between. This CDR3 has 12 amino acids. CDR3 protein: CAAEGGAGGYTF. CDR3 nucleotide sequence: TGTGCCGCCGAGGGGGGGGCCGGGGGCTACACCTTC.

The chain combines TRBV7-2 with TRBJ2-7; weak D call: TRBD1 (5 bases). Trimming stripped 1 base from V and 3 bases from J, with 10 bases between. CDR1 is SGHTA, CDR2 FQGNSA, per germline. The CDR3 is made up of 14 amino acids. The chain's CDR3 is CASSLVRDVYEQYF. DNA for the CDR3: TGTGCCAGCAGCTTAGTCAGGGATGTCTACGAGCAGTACTTC.

This chain uses TRBV28 with TRBJ2-1; D gene ambiguous. Per germline, CDR1 MDHEN and CDR2 SYDVKM. V lost 4 bases and J lost 4, with 20 bases in between. The length of the CDR3 is 17 residues. The CDR3 loop is CASSSATPYHQYNEQFF. CDR3 in DNA: TGTGCCAGCAGTTCGGCTACGCCGTATCACCAGTACAATGAGCAGTTCTTC.

This sequence joins TRBV7-9 and TRBJ2-3; 10 positions match TRBD2. CDR1 and CDR2 from the germline V gene are SEHNR and FQNEAQ (reference sequence). This CDR3 comprises 15 residues. V dropped 6 bases and J dropped 3; count of bases not matched to a gene: 6. The CDR3 DNA reads as TGTGCCAGCAGAATTGGACTAGCGGAAACAGATACGCAGTATTTT. Protein product: CASRIGLAETDTQYF.

The chain couples TRBV5-5 to TRBJ1-1; D is unresolved. The germline V gene encodes CDR1 SGHKS and CDR2 YYEKEE (reference sequence). Trimming shortened V by 1 base and J by 0 bases, and 7 bases separated the two germline ends. This CDR3 comprises 14 residues. The CDR3 here is CASSLLSMNTEAFF. CDR3 DNA sequence: TGTGCCAGCAGCTTGCTGTCTATGAACACTGAAGCTTTCTTT.

V and J are TRBV18 and TRBJ1-5, with 9 bases lining up with TRBD1. The J segment lost 0 bases and the V segment lost 3 bases, leaving 9 bases of the junction unmatched. This CDR3 contains 18 residues. Germline V lookup: CDR1 KGHSH, CDR2 LQKENI. The CDR3 sequence is CASSPSVTGGYSNQPQHF. CDR3 coding DNA: TGTGCCAGCTCACCGTCCGTGACAGGGGGTTATAGCAATCAGCCCCAGCATTTT.

This chain connects TRBV18 to TRBJ1-1; D remains ambiguous. Germline CDR1 KGHSH, CDR2 LQKENI. Between the trimmed V and J ends, which lost 3 bases and 1 base, there was a span of 12 bases. CDR3 length: 15 residues. The CDR3 reads CASSPRTAENTEAFF. The CDR3 DNA follows: TGTGCCAGCTCACCGAGGACGGCGGAGAACACTGAAGCTTTCTTT.

CDR3 amino acids: CASSTTSGGEQFF. Here the CDR3 DNA reads TGCGCCAGCAGCACGACTAGCGGGGGTGAGCAGTTCTTC. This rearrangement joins TRBV5-1 to TRBJ2-1, with 12 bases lining up with TRBD2. V lost 4 bases to trimming and J lost 9 bases; unmatched junction nucleotides: 2. The CDR3 totals 13 residues. The germline V gene has CDR1 SGHRS and CDR2 YFSETQ.

The chain is built from TRBV5-1 and TRBJ2-5; 10 positions agree with TRBD1. Trimming took 5 bases from V and 3 from J; bases not matched to a gene: 4. The CDR3 extends over 14 amino acids. Germline V gene data show CDR1 as SGHRS and CDR2 as YFSETQ. CDR3 bases: TGCGCCAGCAGAGCCGGGACAGGGGAAGAGACCCAGTACTTC. Its translation: CASRAGTGEETQYF.